What follows is one TCR beta chain and its context. The antigen remains unidentified. This sample was taken from a study of T-cell reconstitution after alpha-beta-depleted transplantation in children. Study observations and caveats: The study traced high day-60 TCRbeta diversity in some patients to surviving recipient T cells and thymic progenitors. Reports say that about two months after transplant, the alpha-beta T cells came out of several hundred graft clones that had expanded. One year post-transplant, T-cell counts and diversity were largely derived from T cells produced anew.

Trimming cost V 6 bases and J 4 bases; bases outside gene matches: 5. Germline V gene data show CDR1 as SGHRS and CDR2 as YFSETQ. The CDR3 length is 13 residues. Library preparation (for TCRbeta) was performed with unique molecular identifiers. TCRdb itself ran the PCR reads through MiXCR, one entry per CDR3 protein. The sample holds approximately 650,000 distinct CDR3 sequences, around 13% seen once. The specimen was PBMCs, collected before TCRalphabeta/CD19-depleted stem cell transplant. The origin of this receptor is a girl aged 2-10 years with congenital amegakaryocytic thrombocytopenia, due to receive a stem cell transplant. The chain links TRBV5-1 to TRBJ2-7; 9 nucleotides align to TRBD1. The CDR3 reads CASTGDREYEQYF. CDR3 nucleotide sequence: TGCGCCAGCACCGGGGACAGGGAGTACGAGCAGTACTTC.